A single sample gave rise to the 22 T cell receptor beta chains below, sequenced in a study of response to subunit inactivated influenza vaccine. TCRdb processed the RT-PCR reads anew with MiXCR; each CDR3 protein has one entry. The sample lists around 190,000 distinct CDR3 sequences; around 9.2% were seen once. Sequenced here: non-naive T cells sorted from PBMCs, sampled on the day of vaccination. All receptors derive from a man over 45 who received an inactivated influenza vaccine.

This chain uses TRBV18 with TRBJ1-4; 8 bases map to TRBD1. Losses at the gene ends were 6 bases for V and 4 bases for J; bases not matched to a gene: 7. Germline assignment: CDR1 KGHSH and CDR2 LQKENI. This CDR3 has 15 amino acids. The CDR3 nucleotides read TGTGCCAGCTCCCGACGGGGACAGGATAATGAAAAACTGTTTTTT. Translated, it gives CASSRRGQDNEKLFF.

The chain employs TRBV20-1 and TRBJ1-2, with D possibly TRBD1 on 6 matching bases. The CDR3 runs 15 residues. The ends were cut back, 5 bases at V and 6 bases at J, with 22 bases in the middle. Germline V CDR1 and CDR2: DFQATT, SNEGSKA (reference sequence). The CDR3 protein is CSASAVGGRADGYTF. CDR3 in DNA: TGCAGTGCTTCGGCGGTAGGGGGACGAGCGGATGGCTACACCTTC.

The J gene is TRBJ2-1, the V gene TRBV11-2, with TRBD2 matching over 8 bases. The CDR3 consists of 15 residues. Germline V gene data show CDR1 as SGHAT and CDR2 as FQNNGV. Trimming cost V 4 bases and J 10 bases; bases outside gene matches: 12. CDR3 sequence reads: CASSSPGLVIREQFF. For the CDR3, the DNA is TGTGCCAGCAGCTCTCCGGGACTAGTGATTCGGGAGCAGTTCTTC.

This clonotype has a handful of counts. V is TRBV28 and J is TRBJ2-2, with D perhaps matching TRBD2 (5 bases). V lost 2 bases and J 7 bases, leaving 14 bases between the germline ends. Germline V lookup: CDR1 MDHEN, CDR2 SYDVKM. The CDR3 spans 15 residues. The CDR3 reads CASSLRIASGGELFF. In nucleotides, the CDR3 is TGTGCCAGCAGTTTAAGGATAGCGTCCGGCGGGGAGCTGTTTTTT.

This clonotype was found a few times. The V gene is TRBV2, the J gene TRBJ2-2; 7 nucleotides line up with TRBD2. V lost 6 bases, J lost 6 bases, and 4 bases stayed unmatched. The germline V gene has CDR1 SNHLY and CDR2 FYNNEI. This CDR3 is built from 13 residues. CDR3 sequence: CASSDGLAGELFF. As DNA, the CDR3 is TGTGCCAGCAGCGACGGACTAGCCGGGGAGCTGTTTTTT.

The chain employs TRBV5-5 and TRBJ1-2, with D unresolved. V lost 4 bases, J lost 8 bases, and 15 bases lay in between. This CDR3 contains 13 residues. Per germline, CDR1 SGHKS and CDR2 YYEKEE (reference sequence). CDR3 nucleotides: TGTGCCAGCAGCATTCAAGGGCCGGGGGGCTACACCTTC. The encoded protein is CASSIQGPGGYTF.

This clonotype was recorded many times. The rearrangement joins TRBV29-1 to TRBJ2-1; 10 bases are a match to TRBD2. CDR3 length equals 19 residues. Germline V gene lookup returns CDR1 SQVTM and CDR2 ANQGSEA. The V segment lost 5 bases and the J segment 6 bases; nucleotides outside the gene matches: 22. CDR3 residues: CSVIQGAIAGGPLGNEQFF. Here the CDR3 DNA reads TGCAGCGTTATCCAGGGTGCGATAGCGGGAGGACCCCTGGGCAATGAGCAGTTCTTC.

This clonotype has just a few counts. V is TRBV3-1 and J is TRBJ2-5; D is perhaps TRBD2 (6 bases). Germline loops: CDR1 LGHDT, CDR2 YNNKEL (reference sequence). This CDR3 has 14 residues. V lost 3 bases and J 6 bases, leaving 14 bases between the germline ends. CDR3 sequence reads: CASSHPGRGKTQYF. DNA for the CDR3: TGTGCCAGCAGCCACCCCGGGCGGGGAAAGACCCAGTACTTC.

The J gene is TRBJ2-1, the V gene TRBV7-8; D might be TRBD1 (6 bases). The CDR3 has 13 amino acids. CDR1 is SGHVS, CDR2 FQNEAQ, per germline. V was clipped by 5 bases and J by 9 bases, with 14 bases between them. DNA for the CDR3: TGTGCCAGCAGCGCGAAACAGGGCTGTGAGCAGTTCTTC. Translating gives CASSAKQGCEQFF.

The chain has TRBV29-1 and TRBJ2-7, with a tentative D call TRBD2 (5 bases). Trimming shortened V by 6 bases and J by 3 bases, and 21 bases separated the two germline ends. The germline V gene has CDR1 SQVTM and CDR2 ANQGSEA. CDR3 length equals 15 residues. CDR3 DNA: TGCAGCGTACGGGGTGGGAGACCCCTCATCTACGAGCAGTACTTC. Translation gives CSVRGGRPLIYEQYF.

In its sample, this clonotype was seen many times. This chain's CDR3 is CASSLEIGEPYGYTF. The CDR3 bases are TGTGCCAGCAGCCTAGAAATCGGAGAGCCCTATGGCTACACCTTC. This chain uses TRBV6-2 or TRBV6-3 with TRBJ1-2, with D unresolved. Between the trimmed V and J ends, which lost 6 bases and 4 bases, there was a span of 18 bases. This CDR3 is 15 amino acids long. Germline CDR1 is MNHEY and CDR2 is SVGEGT.

This clonotype was detected only a few times. The rearrangement uses TRBV7-7 and TRBJ2-5; 11 nucleotides agree with TRBD2. V shed 6 bases, J shed 4 bases, and the junction held 10 bases outside the gene matches. The CDR3 has 16 amino acids. Germline V gene sequence: CDR1 SSHAT, CDR2 FNYEAQ (reference sequence). CDR3 nucleotides: TGTGCCAGCAGTTACCACGGACTAGCGGGTATAGAGACCCAGTACTTC. Residues: CASSYHGLAGIETQYF. Full variable domain (missing parts from reference TRBV7-7 and TRBJ2-5): GAGVSQSPRYKVTKRGQDVTLRCDPISSHATLYWYQQALGQGPEFLTYFNYEAQPDKSGLPSDRFSAERPEGSISTLTIQRTEQRDSAMYRCASSYHGLAGIETQYFGPGTRLLVL.

This clonotype was seen repeatedly, ten times or more. The J gene is TRBJ2-1, the V gene TRBV12-3 or TRBV12-4; TRBD2 aligns across 7 bases. The V segment lost 1 base and the J segment 3 bases; nucleotides outside the gene matches: 3. This CDR3 comprises 15 residues. In DNA form, the CDR3 reads TGTGCCAGCAGTTTAGGCGGGAGCGGCTACAATGAGCAGTTCTTC. Its translation is CASSLGGSGYNEQFF.

J is TRBJ1-2 and V is TRBV29-1; TRBD1 matches 7 bases. This CDR3 contains 14 residues. The germline CDR1 and CDR2 sequences are SQVTM and ANQGSEA. Germline trimming cut 1 base from V and 7 bases from J; bases unmatched to any gene: 9. CDR3 sequence: CSVEAGGQFSGYTF. CDR3 DNA sequence: TGCAGCGTTGAAGCGGGGGGACAGTTCTCTGGCTACACCTTC.

DNA for the CDR3: TGTGCCAGCAGAACCGGGACAGCCTACACAGATACGCAGTATTTT. It specifies CASRTGTAYTDTQYF. This chain joins TRBV6-1 and TRBJ2-3; 7 bases align to TRBD1. Germline CDR1 is MNHNS and CDR2 is SASEGT. The V gene end was trimmed by 6 bases and the J gene end by 2 bases; junction bases not matched to a gene: 8. This CDR3 contains 15 residues.

The chain links TRBV20-1 to TRBJ2-5; possible D gene TRBD2, 6 bases. Germline lookup yields CDR1 DFQATT and CDR2 SNEGSKA (reference sequence). Trimming removed 6 bases at V and 10 bases at J, with 18 bases between. The CDR3 length is 12 residues. The CDR3 region has the DNA TGCAGTGCCCCTGGGACTCCCGAGGGCCAGTACTTC. It yields the protein CSAPGTPEGQYF.

J is TRBJ2-7 and V is TRBV6-2 or TRBV6-3; the match to TRBD1 covers 10 bases. The CDR3 has 14 amino acids. Unmatched junction bases numbered 1, after V lost 2 bases and J lost 3 bases. The germline CDR1 and CDR2 sequences are MNHEY and SVGEGT. The CDR3 DNA reads as TGTGCCAGCAGTTACCGGACAGGGGGCTACGAGCAGTACTTC. It specifies CASSYRTGGYEQYF.

This clonotype showed up just a few times. The chain recombines TRBV6-5 with TRBJ1-3; 8 nucleotides match TRBD1. Germline CDR1 is MNHEY and CDR2 is SVGAGI. V dropped 5 bases and J dropped 3; count of bases not matched to a gene: 9. The CDR3 consists of 16 residues. The CDR3 DNA reads as TGTGCCAGCAGTAACCCAGGGGGCTCCAGTGGAAACACCATATATTTT. Residues: CASSNPGGSSGNTIYF.

This chain joins TRBV5-1 and TRBJ2-4, with 8 bases fitting TRBD1. Germline assignment: CDR1 SGHRS and CDR2 YFSETQ. The V and J ends lost 4 bases and 2 bases, in that order; junction bases with no gene match: 5. This CDR3 contains 15 residues. This CDR3 reads CASSAGQGTKNIQYF. Here the CDR3 DNA reads TGCGCCAGCAGCGCCGGACAGGGCACCAAAAACATTCAGTACTTC.

This clonotype was counted only a few times. The V call is TRBV24-1, the J call TRBJ2-2, with TRBD1 identical over 7 bases. This CDR3 region has 16 residues. The trim removed 4 bases at V and 1 base at J, leaving 5 bases unmatched. Germline CDR1 is KGHDR and CDR2 is SFDVKD. CDR3 in DNA: TGTGCCACCAGTGACCTGGGACAGCTGAACACCGGGGAGCTGTTTTTT. This sequence encodes CATSDLGQLNTGELFF.

This clonotype was detected a few times. The chain combines TRBV7-6 with TRBJ2-2; D is possibly TRBD1 (5 bases). The germline V gene encodes CDR1 SGHVS and CDR2 FNYEAQ. The CDR3 extends over 16 amino acids. The V gene lost 1 base and the J gene lost 4 bases, with 13 bases spanning the gap. In nucleotides, the CDR3 is TGTGCCAGCAGCTTAGGGCTGGGAAGGGGCACCGGGGAGCTGTTTTTT. Protein: CASSLGLGRGTGELFF.

This sequence joins TRBV7-8 and TRBJ1-2, with a tentative D call TRBD1 (5 bases). There are 15 residues in the CDR3. V was trimmed by 5 bases and J by 4 bases, leaving 17 bases between them. Germline V gene lookup returns CDR1 SGHVS and CDR2 FQNEAQ. The CDR3 DNA follows: TGTGCCAGCAGCCTAGGGACGCCGACTGGCTATGGCTACACCTTC. Its protein is CASSLGTPTGYGYTF.